What follows are 8 T cell receptor beta chains derived from one specimen sequenced in a study of blood T cell repertoires in COVID-19. The method was immunoSEQ multiplex PCR; TCRdb's version includes in-frame clones alone and lacks a portion of them. This sample yields roughly 140,000 clones, of which roughly 84% are seen a single time; roughly a tenth belongs to the top ten. Sample: peripheral blood. The receptor source for this set is a man aged 55 to 69 with active or convalescent COVID-19.

This clone was seen more than once but under ten times. The chain uses TRBV11-2 and TRBJ1-3, with 7 bases that match TRBD1. The CDR3 contains 15 residues. Germline trimming cut 5 bases from V and 2 bases from J; bases unmatched to any gene: 6. Germline V lookup: CDR1 SGHAT, CDR2 FQNNGV. The CDR3 region is CASSLQGKAGNTIYF. The CDR3 DNA reads TGTGCCAGCAGCCTACAGGGGAAAGCTGGAAACACCATATATTTT.

V gene TRBV20-1 combines with J gene TRBJ1-2; D gene ambiguous. Germline lookup yields CDR1 DFQATT and CDR2 SNEGSKA (reference sequence). V was cut by 5 bases and J by 7 bases, with 11 bases left in between. This CDR3 contains 11 residues. The CDR3 nucleotides are TGCAGTGCTCAGAAACCGGGTGGCTACACCTTC. Translated, it gives CSAQKPGGYTF.

This clone was found a few times. The chain couples TRBV5-1 to TRBJ2-7, with D perhaps matching TRBD1 (6 bases). The CDR3 totals 12 residues. Trimming left V 1 base short and J 6 bases short, with 8 bases between. CDR1 SGHRS and CDR2 YFSETQ come from the germline V gene. CDR3 sequence (DNA): TGCGCCAGCAGCTTGACAGGGACCGAGCAGTACTTC. This codes for CASSLTGTEQYF.

The V gene is TRBV6-5, the J gene TRBJ1-2; D might be TRBD1 (5 bases). In germline, CDR1 is MNHEY, CDR2 SVGAGI. The germline V and J ends were trimmed by 2 bases and 4 bases, with 8 bases remaining between them. The CDR3 length is 13 residues. DNA for the CDR3: TGTGCCAGCAGTTACAATCAGGGCTATGGCTACACCTTC. This translates into CASSYNQGYGYTF.

This chain joins TRBV18 and TRBJ1-3, with D maybe TRBD1 (5 bases). The CDR3 is made up of 14 amino acids. Germline CDR1 KGHSH, CDR2 LQKENI. V dropped 6 bases and J dropped 0 bases, with 9 bases sitting between them. This CDR3 is CASSQGLSGNTIYF. The CDR3 coding sequence is TGTGCCAGCTCCCAGGGACTCTCTGGAAACACCATATATTTT.

V gene TRBV2 combines with J gene TRBJ2-1, with TRBD2 matching over 13 bases. The ends lost 2 bases at V and 6 bases at J; junction bases unmatched: 4. The CDR3 has 16 residues. Per the germline V gene, CDR1 is SNHLY and CDR2 is FYNNEI. This CDR3 is CASSETGTSGINEQFF. The CDR3 bases are TGTGCCAGCAGTGAAACCGGGACTAGCGGGATCAATGAGCAGTTCTTC.

The chain carries TRBV16 and TRBJ1-5; 10 bases map to TRBD1. V lost 4 bases and J lost 11; bases outside the gene matches: 2. CDR3 length equals 12 residues. CDR1 and CDR2 (germline): KGHSY, FQNENV. CDR3 sequence (DNA): TGTGCCAGCAGCCGGGACAGGGGTGCCCAGCATTTT. This encodes CASSRDRGAQHF.

This rearrangement joins TRBV24-1 to TRBJ2-5; D ambiguous. Germline CDR1 and CDR2: KGHDR and SFDVKD. This CDR3 spans 14 amino acids. Trimming cost V 3 bases and J 7 bases, with 14 bases left between them. The CDR3 loop reads CATSDVWQDGTQYF. The CDR3 nucleotides read TGTGCCACCAGTGATGTTTGGCAGGATGGGACCCAGTACTTC.